This T cell receptor (beta chain) was sequenced during a study of cytomegalovirus exposure and HLA in healthy donors. Germline loops: CDR1 MDHEN, CDR2 SYDVKM. V was clipped by 2 bases and J by 4 bases, with 15 bases between them. This CDR3 comprises 16 residues. 13 Jbeta primers and 60 Vbeta primers were used for the PCR. Generated by immunoSEQ multiplex PCR, the TCRdb table keeps only in-frame clones and is missing some. The sample lists around 200,000 clones; around four fifths were seen once. The chain couples TRBV28 to TRBJ1-3; weak D call: TRBD1 (5 bases). Material for sequencing was PBMCs. The TCR sequence derives from a female donor in good health and CMV-seronegative. The CDR3 reads CASSLRGRAWGNTIYF. In nucleotides, the CDR3 is TGTGCCAGCAGTTTAAGGGGCCGGGCTTGGGGAAACACCATATATTTT.